The rows below give T cell receptor beta chains drawn from one sample of a study of early T cells in non-severe SARS-CoV-2 infection. TCRdb reanalysed the 5' RACE reads using MiXCR and keeps one entry per CDR3 protein. The sample includes approximately 110,000 distinct CDR3 sequences, more than 13% seen only once; the top ten take 20% to 25%. Sequencing was carried out using whole blood. These TCRs come from an adult who was a healthcare worker with PCR-confirmed SARS-CoV-2 infection or an uninfected control (not recorded which). The CDR3 runs from the conserved cysteine through the conserved F or W. D genes are given only for firm matches.

NA	TRBV12-3/TRBV12-4	TRBJ1-2	CASSPTGFYGYTF
NA	TRBV7-8	TRBJ1-3	CASSPGDFLSSGNTIYF
TRBD2	TRBV7-6	TRBJ2-5	CASSSLMASGQETQYF
NA	TRBV7-7	TRBJ2-5	CASSLGGIGETQYF
TRBD1	TRBV5-1	TRBJ1-1	CASSRITGGRTEAFF
NA	TRBV5-1	TRBJ2-1	CASSWGAGSEQFF
NA	TRBV3-1	TRBJ2-5	CASSQEDKTQYF
NA	TRBV29-1	TRBJ2-6	CSVDSGESGANVLTF
NA	TRBV7-2	TRBJ2-3	CASSLADRGAITQYF
NA	TRBV12-3/TRBV12-4	TRBJ2-3	CASSFNTDTQYF
NA	TRBV12-3/TRBV12-4	TRBJ2-1	CASSWVSGDTSYNEQFF
NA	TRBV12-3/TRBV12-4	TRBJ1-2	CASSLAEVRGYTF
NA	TRBV20-1	TRBJ2-4	CSAGAVRGNIQYF
TRBD1	TRBV7-9	TRBJ2-7	CASSRTGEGIGQYF
NA	TRBV7-9	TRBJ2-5	CASGSTWDWQETQYF
NA	TRBV10-1	TRBJ1-1	CASSEYRGAEAFF
TRBD2	TRBV20-1	TRBJ2-1	CSARVGGEGLNEQFF
TRBD1	TRBV27	TRBJ2-3	CASKRDRVVDTQYF
TRBD2	TRBV6-6	TRBJ2-3	CASSYGRGVSTDTQYF
TRBD2	TRBV20-1	TRBJ2-7	CSARTSGAYEQYF
NA	TRBV7-9	TRBJ2-3	CASTSLVGSGDTQYF
NA	TRBV12-3/TRBV12-4	TRBJ2-1	CASSLVGEQFF
NA	TRBV29-1	TRBJ2-1	CSVGASEQFF
NA	TRBV14	TRBJ2-4	CASSRQGSLVKNIQYF
NA	TRBV5-1	TRBJ1-1	CASSTTGYTEAFF
TRBD2	TRBV6-2/TRBV6-3	TRBJ2-1	CAAARLAGGNEQFF
NA	TRBV5-1	TRBJ1-1	CASSRTPTLNTEAFF
NA	TRBV3-1	TRBJ2-3	CASSHSTPYTDTQYF
NA	TRBV27	TRBJ2-1	CASSRTGSYNEQFF
NA	TRBV15	TRBJ2-3	CATSAQVGDTQYF
NA	TRBV6-1	TRBJ2-5	CASSDDTLETQYF
NA	TRBV2	TRBJ2-4	CASSDREILAKNIQYF
NA	TRBV19	TRBJ1-1	CASSIFRNTEAFF
NA	TRBV10-2	TRBJ2-2	CASIAPANTGELFF
TRBD2	TRBV10-3	TRBJ2-1	CAISVNSGGYNEQFF
NA	TRBV2	TRBJ1-5	CASSEEGRGNQPQHF
NA	TRBV4-2	TRBJ2-5	CASSPQAPLQETQYF
NA	TRBV9	TRBJ1-1	CASSVPSTANTEAFF
NA	TRBV29-1	TRBJ2-1	CSGIGDTLYNEQFF
NA	TRBV6-5	TRBJ1-3	CASSYTASGNTIYF